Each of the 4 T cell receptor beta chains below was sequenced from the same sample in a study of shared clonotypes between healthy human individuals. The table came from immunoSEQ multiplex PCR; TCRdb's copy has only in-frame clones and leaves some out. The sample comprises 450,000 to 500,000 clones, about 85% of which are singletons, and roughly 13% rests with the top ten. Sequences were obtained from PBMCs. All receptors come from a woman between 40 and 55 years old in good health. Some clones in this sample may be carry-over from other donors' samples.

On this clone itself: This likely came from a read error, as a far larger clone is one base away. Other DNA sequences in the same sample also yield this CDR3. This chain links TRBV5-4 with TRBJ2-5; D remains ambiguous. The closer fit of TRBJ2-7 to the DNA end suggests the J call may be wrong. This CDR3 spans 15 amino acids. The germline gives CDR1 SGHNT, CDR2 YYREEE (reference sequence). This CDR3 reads CASSLAGGSRYEQYF. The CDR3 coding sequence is TGTGCCAGCAGCTTGGCAGGTGGTTCCCGTTACGAGCAGTACTTC.

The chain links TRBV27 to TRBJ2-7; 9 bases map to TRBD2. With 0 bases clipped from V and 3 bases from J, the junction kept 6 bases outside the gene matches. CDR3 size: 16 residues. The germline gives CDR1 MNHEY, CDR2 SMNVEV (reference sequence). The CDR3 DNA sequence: TGTGCCAGCAGTTTATCGGCTAGCGGGACATACTACGAGCAGTACTTC. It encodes CASSLSASGTYYEQYF.

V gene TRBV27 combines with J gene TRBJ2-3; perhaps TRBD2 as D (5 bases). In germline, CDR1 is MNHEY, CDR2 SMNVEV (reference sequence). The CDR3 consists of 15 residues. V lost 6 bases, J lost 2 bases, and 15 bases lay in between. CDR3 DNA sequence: TGTGCCAGCAGGATGCTAGCCCTACACACAGATACGCAGTATTTT. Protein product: CASRMLALHTDTQYF.

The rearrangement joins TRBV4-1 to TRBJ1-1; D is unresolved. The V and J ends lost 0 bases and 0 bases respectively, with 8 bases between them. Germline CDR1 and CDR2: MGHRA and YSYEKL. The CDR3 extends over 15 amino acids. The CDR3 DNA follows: TGCGCCAGCAGCCAAGAAGAGTTTATGAACACTGAAGCTTTCTTT. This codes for CASSQEEFMNTEAFF.